Listed below are T cell receptor beta chains from one sample, sequenced in a study of CD8 T cells in ankylosing spondylitis. Each CDR3 protein is one row after TCRdb ran MiXCR on the 5' RACE reads. The sample includes about 92,000 distinct CDR3 sequences, roughly 9.6% of them seen just once. Sequenced input: blood, either unsorted or a sorted T cell fraction (not recorded which). All receptors come from a male donor with ankylosing spondylitis or in good health (not recorded which). The CDR3 runs from the conserved cysteine through the conserved F or W.

CDR3aa	v_gene	j_gene
CASSRLSSNGYTF	TRBV11-2	TRBJ1-2
CASSSLAGGSGETQYF	TRBV7-2	TRBJ2-5
CASTGDRGDYNEQFF	TRBV11-1	TRBJ2-1
CASSALRAGGTDTQYF	TRBV3-1	TRBJ2-3
CSEPATGSYEQYF	TRBV29-1	TRBJ2-7
CSARHDPGHQTDTQYF	TRBV20-1	TRBJ2-3
CASSLRGQGYQETQYF	TRBV7-3	TRBJ2-5
CASSQELYYNSPLHF	TRBV14	TRBJ1-6
CASSLDRGRTYEQYF	TRBV2	TRBJ2-7
CASSLQPRDTQYF	TRBV7-8	TRBJ2-3
CATSEGPREGVNTDTQYF	TRBV24-1	TRBJ2-3
CASSLDTGVGSYEQYF	TRBV5-1	TRBJ2-7
CASSFGSGELFF	TRBV12-3/TRBV12-4	TRBJ2-2
CAISEQYGESSYNEQFF	TRBV10-3	TRBJ2-1
CASSQDKDAGGLQLTDTQYF	TRBV4-1	TRBJ2-3
CASSWDSLSYEQYF	TRBV12-3/TRBV12-4	TRBJ2-7
CASSQRGASTDTQYF	TRBV18	TRBJ2-3